This T cell receptor (beta chain) was identified during a study of shared clonotypes between healthy human individuals. Into CD45RA+ naive and CD45RA-negative memory subsets, the CD4+ cells were split. This clone was picked up a small number of times. Its antigen is still unknown. Study findings and constraints: It was expected that sequencing depth would affect clonotype sharing among donors. Unshared clonotypes carried lower generation probabilities than those common to all four donors.

CDR1 and CDR2 (germline): MNHEY, SVGAGI. V was shortened by 4 bases and J by 2 bases, with 12 bases between the two germline ends. The CDR3 runs to 16 residues. A roughly 200 ng quantity of DNA, roughly 30,000 T cell genomes, went into the sorted-subset replicate PCRs. Produced via immunoSEQ multiplex PCR; TCRdb's table is partial and in-frame only. The sample has hundreds of thousands of clones; around 79% are singletons. The sequenced material came from memory CD4+ T cells sorted from blood. Subset in this sample: CD45RA-negative fraction. The origin of this receptor is a man aged 30 to 39 in good health. The chain carries TRBV6-5 and TRBJ2-6; D gene unclear. CDR3 region: CASSSDPGTGANVLTF. CDR3 DNA sequence: TGTGCCAGCAGTTCTGACCCTGGGACTGGGGCCAACGTCCTGACTTTC.